This entry concerns a single T cell receptor beta chain. The CDR3 runs 14 residues. Per germline, CDR1 SGHRS and CDR2 YFSETQ. V gave up 0 bases and J gave up 6 bases, with 11 bases separating them. With 60 Vbeta and 13 Jbeta primers, the PCR was carried out. Sequenced by immunoSEQ multiplex PCR; TCRdb stores in-frame clones only, minus some. The sample holds around 200,000 clones, 80% seen once. The data were obtained in a study of cytomegalovirus exposure and HLA in healthy donors. About the research overall: Unique TCRs numbering around 85 million, obtained from HLA-typed donors, made up an early data release.

The V and J genes are TRBV5-1 and TRBJ2-3; the D gene is possibly TRBD2 (6 bases). This TCR derives from a boy between 10 and 17 years old in good health and CMV-seronegative. The specimen was PBMCs. The CDR3 region has the DNA TGCGCCAGCAGCTTGGCCACTAGCTTGGATACGCAGTATTTT. As protein: CASSLATSLDTQYF.